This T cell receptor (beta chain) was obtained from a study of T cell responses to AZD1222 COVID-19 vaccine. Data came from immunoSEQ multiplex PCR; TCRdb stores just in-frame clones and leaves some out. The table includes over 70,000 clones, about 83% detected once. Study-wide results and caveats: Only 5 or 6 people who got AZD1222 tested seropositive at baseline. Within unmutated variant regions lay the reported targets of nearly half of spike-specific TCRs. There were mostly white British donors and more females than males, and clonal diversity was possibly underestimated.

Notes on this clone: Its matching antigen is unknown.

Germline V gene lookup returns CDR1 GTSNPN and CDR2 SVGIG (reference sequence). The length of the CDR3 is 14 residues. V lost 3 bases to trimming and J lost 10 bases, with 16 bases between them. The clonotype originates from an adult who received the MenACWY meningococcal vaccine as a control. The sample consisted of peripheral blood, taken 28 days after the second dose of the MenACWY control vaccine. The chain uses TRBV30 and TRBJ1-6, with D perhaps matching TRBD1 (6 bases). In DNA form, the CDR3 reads TGTGCCTGGAGGGAACTCAGGGGACGATCACCCCTCCACTTT. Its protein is CAWRELRGRSPLHF. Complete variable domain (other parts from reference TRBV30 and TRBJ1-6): SQTIHQWPATLVQPVGSPLSLECTVEGTSNPNLYWYRQAAGRGLQLLFYSVGIGQISSEVPQNLSASRPQDRQFILSSKKLLLSDSGFYLCAWRELRGRSPLHFGNGTRLTVT.